The present T cell receptor (beta chain) was sequenced within a study of blood T cell repertoires in COVID-19. Using immunoSEQ multiplex PCR, the repertoire was profiled, and TCRdb retains in-frame clones only, with some absent. Here the sample spans 100,000 to 150,000 clones, nearly 90% being singletons. Per the germline V gene, CDR1 is SGHRS and CDR2 is YFSETQ. This CDR3 is 16 amino acids long. Trimming pared 0 bases from V and 0 bases from J, leaving 13 bases between. The sequencing input was peripheral blood. This TCR came from a woman of 80 years or more with acute or convalescent COVID-19. The chain recombines TRBV5-1 with TRBJ2-7, with D hard to call. Written as DNA, the CDR3 is TGCGCCAGCAGCTTGGATGGTATCAGAAGCTCCTACGAGCAGTACTTC. It codes for CASSLDGIRSSYEQYF.